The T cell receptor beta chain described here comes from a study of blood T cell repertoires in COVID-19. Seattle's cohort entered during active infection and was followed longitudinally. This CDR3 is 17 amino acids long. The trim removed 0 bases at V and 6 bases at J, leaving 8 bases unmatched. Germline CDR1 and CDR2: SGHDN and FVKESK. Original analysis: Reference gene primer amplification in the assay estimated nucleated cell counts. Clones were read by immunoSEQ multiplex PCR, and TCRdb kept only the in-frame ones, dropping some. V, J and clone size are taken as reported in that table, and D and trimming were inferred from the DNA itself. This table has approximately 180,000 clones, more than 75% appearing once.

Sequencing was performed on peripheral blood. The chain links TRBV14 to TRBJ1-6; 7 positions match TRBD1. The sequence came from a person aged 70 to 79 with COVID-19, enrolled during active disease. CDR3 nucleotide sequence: TGTGCCAGCAGCCAAGATAAGGGGGCGTATAGTAATTCACCCCTCCACTTT. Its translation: CASSQDKGAYSNSPLHF.